The TCR beta chain under discussion was sequenced for a study of shared clonotypes between healthy human individuals. The data were produced by immunoSEQ multiplex PCR, yet TCRdb's version contains in-frame clones alone and is incomplete. This table has roughly 2.2 million clones, 85% to 95% appearing once. Notes on this clone: Other DNA sequences in this specimen translate into the identical CDR3.

CDR3 size: 15 residues. V lost 2 bases and J lost 1, with 12 bases in between. Germline V gene data show CDR1 as MDHEN and CDR2 as SYDVKM. The genes are TRBV28 and TRBJ2-7, with D maybe TRBD2 (6 bases). The sample consisted of naive CD4+ T cells from PBMCs. This sample's subset: CD45RA+ positively selected. This receptor was obtained from a young man in good health. Some clones in this sample may be carry-over from other donors' samples. CDR3 in DNA: TGTGCCAGCAGTTTACCGGACGGGAGTTCCTACGAGCAGTACTTC. Its translation is CASSLPDGSSYEQYF.